The subject of this entry is one TCR beta chain. No antigen is known for it. The assay was immunoSEQ multiplex PCR, and TCRdb's table has in-frame clones only and misses some. Among 150,000 or so clones listed, approximately 91% were seen once. This specimen comes from a study of T cell responses to AZD1222 COVID-19 vaccine. V shed 4 bases and J shed 5 bases, with 12 bases lying between them. Germline assignment: CDR1 LGHDT and CDR2 YNNKEL (reference sequence). This CDR3 spans 14 amino acids. Study findings and constraints: Distributed over spike, vaccine-associated CD4 TCRs predominated at 160-218 and 743-854.

This chain joins TRBV3-1 (or the pseudogene TRBV3-2) and TRBJ2-1, with D perhaps TRBD2 (6 bases). The receptor was derived from an adult who received the AZD1222 COVID-19 vaccine. Sequenced here: peripheral blood, sampled 28 days after the second AZD1222 dose. CDR3 region: CASSLRDSHNEQFF. CDR3 bases: TGTGCCAGCAGCCTCCGGGACTCGCACAATGAGCAGTTCTTC.